A single sample is the source of the 31 T cell receptor beta chains below, sequenced in a study of cytomegalovirus exposure and HLA in healthy donors (dated by TCRdb to about 2017). The method was the immunoSEQ multiplex PCR assay. For the multiplex PCR, a mixture combining 60 forward primers for TCR Vbeta segments and 13 reverse primers for TCR Jbeta segments was used. TCRdb mirrors the immuneACCESS table, restricted to in-frame sequences. Some clones are absent from its copies; in checked studies, under half trace to an unresolved V gene, and the reason for the others is unknown. The sample includes 70,000 or so clones, with around 80% observed a single time. The top ten hold roughly 2% of the sample. Source material: PBMCs. The receptors were sampled from a man aged 18 to 30 in good health and CMV-seronegative.

This chain uses TRBV28 with TRBJ1-2; D unresolved. Trimming shortened V by 4 bases and J by 4 bases, and 19 bases separated the two germline ends. Germline assignment: CDR1 MDHEN and CDR2 SYDVKM. The CDR3 totals 16 residues. CDR3 region: CASSSGQRGAAYGYTF. In DNA, the CDR3 is TGTGCCAGCAGTTCCGGTCAACGAGGCGCTGCCTATGGCTACACCTTC.

This chain connects TRBV19 to TRBJ2-1; tentatively, D is TRBD1 (6 bases). Germline V lookup: CDR1 LNHDA, CDR2 SQIVND (reference sequence). CDR3 length: 15 amino acids. V lost 2 bases, J lost 3 bases, and 11 bases lay in between. The CDR3 protein is CASSIFRDNYNEQFF. The CDR3 nucleotides read TGTGCCAGTAGTATATTCCGGGACAACTACAATGAGCAGTTCTTC.

This chain connects TRBV7-9 to TRBJ2-3; 8 positions match TRBD1. Trimming removed 1 base from V and 3 bases from J; junction bases left unmatched: 3. This CDR3 is 15 amino acids long. Germline V lookup: CDR1 SEHNR, CDR2 FQNEAQ (reference sequence). The CDR3, as DNA: TGTGCCAGCAGCTTAGGGACAGGGAGGACAGATACGCAGTATTTT. Its protein is CASSLGTGRTDTQYF.

V gene TRBV6-1 combines with J gene TRBJ2-7; the D gene is possibly TRBD1 (7 bases). The ends were cut back, 3 bases at V and 3 bases at J, with 12 bases in the middle. This CDR3 contains 14 residues. The germline V gene encodes CDR1 MNHNS and CDR2 SASEGT. The CDR3 sequence: CASSEAGQLYEQYF. The CDR3 DNA reads TGTGCCAGCAGTGAGGCGGGACAGCTCTACGAGCAGTACTTC.

The rearrangement links TRBV7-9 to TRBJ1-4, with 8 bases matching TRBD1. Germline assignment: CDR1 SEHNR and CDR2 FQNEAQ (reference sequence). This CDR3 region has 15 residues. Unmatched junction bases numbered 8, after V lost 4 bases and J lost 7 bases. CDR3 protein: CASSSRTGIFEKLFF. The CDR3 DNA follows: TGTGCCAGCAGCTCCAGGACAGGGATATTTGAAAAACTGTTTTTT.

The genes are TRBV19 and TRBJ2-5; 11 nucleotides agree with TRBD2. V gave up 6 bases and J gave up 5 bases; unmatched junction bases: 5. Per germline, CDR1 LNHDA and CDR2 SQIVND (reference sequence). This CDR3 is built from 14 residues. The CDR3 DNA reads TGTGCCAGTAGACTAGCGGGAGTCGGTGAGACCCAGTACTTC. It encodes CASRLAGVGETQYF.

This clone was counted a single time. V is TRBV2 and J is TRBJ1-4; 9 bases align to TRBD1. Germline CDR1 reads SNHLY; CDR2 reads FYNNEI. With V trimmed by 6 bases and J by 3 bases, 5 bases remained unmatched. The CDR3 totals 15 residues. The CDR3 DNA is TGTGCCAGCAGGTCACAGGGGGCTCCTAATGAAAAACTGTTTTTT. Protein: CASRSQGAPNEKLFF.

This clone was recorded only once. The gene calls are TRBV9 and TRBJ2-7, with TRBD1 matching 8 bases. The V segment lost 0 bases and the J segment 6 bases; nucleotides outside the gene matches: 11. CDR1 and CDR2 from the germline V gene are SGDLS and YYNGEE. The CDR3 has 16 amino acids. The CDR3 sequence: CASSVEGQGAWGEQYF. The CDR3 nucleotides are TGTGCCAGCAGCGTAGAGGGGCAGGGGGCTTGGGGCGAGCAGTACTTC.

The chain uses TRBV4-3 and TRBJ2-7; no clear D gene. The CDR3 has 17 residues. Looked up from germline, CDR1 is LGHNA and CDR2 is YSLEER. Trimming removed 3 bases at V and 2 bases at J, with 20 bases between. CDR3 in DNA: TGCGCCAGCAGCCAGGCCCTTGGGTCAGGATTTACCTACGAGCAGTACTTC. Protein sequence: CASSQALGSGFTYEQYF.

This chain links TRBV28 with TRBJ2-7; D may be TRBD1 (7 bases). Between the trimmed V and J ends, which lost 6 bases and 0 bases, there was a span of 27 bases. CDR3 size: 19 residues. Germline V gene sequence: CDR1 MDHEN, CDR2 SYDVKM. The chain's CDR3 is CASSSRRGQRTRGSYEQYF. The CDR3 nucleotides read TGTGCCAGCAGCTCTAGGCGGGGACAGCGTACCCGGGGCTCCTACGAGCAGTACTTC.

The rearrangement uses TRBV7-9 and TRBJ2-3; the D gene is possibly TRBD1 (6 bases). The germline V gene encodes CDR1 SEHNR and CDR2 FQNEAQ (reference sequence). The ends were cut back, 5 bases at V and 4 bases at J, with 13 bases in the middle. The CDR3 has 14 amino acids. CDR3 DNA sequence: TGTGCCAGCAGCCCGAGGACAGTTTCAGATACGCAGTATTTT. It specifies CASSPRTVSDTQYF.

The chain has TRBV5-4 and TRBJ2-7, with 8 bases aligning to TRBD1. The junction had 5 bases not matched to a gene; V was cut back by 3 bases and J by 3 bases. This CDR3 contains 14 residues. Germline V lookup: CDR1 SGHNT, CDR2 YYREEE (reference sequence). The DNA for the CDR3 is TGTGCCAGCAGCTCTGGACAGGGTCGCTACGAGCAGTACTTC. Translation gives CASSSGQGRYEQYF.

The chain uses TRBV28 and TRBJ1-2; TRBD1 might be the D (5 bases). This CDR3 comprises 14 residues. The germline V gene encodes CDR1 MDHEN and CDR2 SYDVKM. Trimming stripped 2 bases from V and 1 base from J, with 8 bases between. Written as DNA, the CDR3 is TGTGCCAGCAGTTTAAGACAGTTTAACTATGGCTACACCTTC. Protein product: CASSLRQFNYGYTF.

V usage is TRBV5-5 and J usage is TRBJ1-3, with a weak D call TRBD1 (6 bases). Germline V gives CDR1 SGHKS, CDR2 YYEKEE (reference sequence). The CDR3 consists of 15 residues. Trimming cost V 3 bases and J 4 bases, with 14 bases left between them. In DNA form, the CDR3 reads TGTGCCAGCAGCTCAGACAGGCTCGGAGGAAACACCATATATTTT. This encodes CASSSDRLGGNTIYF.

This sequence joins TRBV5-4 and TRBJ2-1, with TRBD2 matching over 7 bases. The junction had 6 bases not matched to a gene; V was cut back by 0 bases and J by 6 bases. CDR1 and CDR2 from the germline V gene are SGHNT and YYREEE (reference sequence). The CDR3 length is 15 residues. As DNA, the CDR3 is TGTGCCAGCAGCTTGGTGGACGGGAGGTTCAATGAGCAGTTCTTC. Encoded protein: CASSLVDGRFNEQFF.

This rearrangement joins TRBV6-5 to TRBJ2-5; 10 bases line up with TRBD2. The V segment lost 2 bases and the J segment 4 bases; nucleotides outside the gene matches: 7. There are 16 residues in the CDR3. Germline CDR1 and CDR2: MNHEY and SVGAGI. CDR3 DNA: TGTGCCAGCAGTTACCGGGTCAGCGGGAGGGGAGAGACCCAGTACTTC. Its translation: CASSYRVSGRGETQYF.

CDR3 sequence: CATSRALAGVSEQYF. CDR3 in DNA: TGTGCCACCAGCAGAGCACTAGCGGGAGTAAGCGAGCAGTACTTC. The V gene is TRBV15, the J gene TRBJ2-7; 11 bases line up with TRBD2. This CDR3 is built from 15 residues. Germline-derived CDR1 and CDR2 are LNHNV and YYDKDF (reference sequence). J was trimmed by 6 bases and V by 1 base; bases with no gene match: 5.

The V and J genes are TRBV7-6 and TRBJ2-7; D unresolved. Germline loops: CDR1 SGHVS, CDR2 FNYEAQ. The germline V and J ends were trimmed by 2 bases and 3 bases, with 23 bases remaining between them. This CDR3 region has 18 residues. The chain's CDR3 is CASSLYRIARPTDYEQYF. CDR3 DNA sequence: TGTGCCAGCAGCTTATACCGGATTGCCAGACCAACAGACTACGAGCAGTACTTC.

The chain combines TRBV19 with TRBJ1-1; no clear D. CDR3 length: 14 amino acids. The V gene lost 3 bases and the J gene lost 0 bases, with 8 bases spanning the gap. From germline, CDR1 is LNHDA and CDR2 SQIVND (reference sequence). Here the CDR3 DNA reads TGTGCCAGTAGTATGATCGGGGTGAACACTGAAGCTTTCTTT. This translates into CASSMIGVNTEAFF. Looking up the rest from reference TRBV19 and TRBJ1-1 gives the full variable domain: DGGITQSPKYLFRKEGQNVTLSCEQNLNHDAMYWYRQDPGQGLRLIYYSQIVNDFQKGDIAEGYSVSREKKESFPLTVTSAQKNPTAFYLCASSMIGVNTEAFFGQGTRLTVV.

The chain is built from TRBV18 and TRBJ2-5; TRBD1 is a possible D gene (5 bases). The V end was cut by 1 base, the J end by 5 bases, with 14 bases between. This CDR3 has 15 amino acids. Germline-derived CDR1 and CDR2 are KGHSH and LQKENI. In DNA form, the CDR3 reads TGTGCCAGCTCACCACTTCCGCAGGGTGTGGAGACCCAGTACTTC. Translation gives CASSPLPQGVETQYF.

The chain has TRBV4-2 and TRBJ2-3; 13 nucleotides align to TRBD2. Germline lookup yields CDR1 LGHNA and CDR2 YNFKEQ. The V segment lost 0 bases and the J segment 8 bases; nucleotides outside the gene matches: 17. CDR3 length: 20 residues. This CDR3 is CASSQDGGGFGTSGIGTQYF. The CDR3 DNA is TGTGCCAGCAGCCAAGATGGCGGCGGCTTCGGGACTAGCGGGATCGGTACGCAGTATTTT.

This rearrangement joins TRBV6-4 to TRBJ1-6; maybe TRBD1 (5 bases). The CDR3 has 14 amino acids. Germline V CDR1 and CDR2: MRHNA, SNTAGT. Trimming shortened V by 2 bases and J by 7 bases, and 9 bases separated the two germline ends. In DNA, the CDR3 is TGTGCCAGCAGTGACAGGGGAGGCAATTCACCCCTCCACTTT. Amino acid sequence: CASSDRGGNSPLHF.

The chain is built from TRBV13 and TRBJ2-2; tentative D call: TRBD1 (6 bases). CDR1 PRHDT and CDR2 FYEKMQ come from the germline V gene (reference sequence). The CDR3 spans 15 residues. With 6 bases removed from V and 6 bases from J, the gap between germline ends came to 17 bases. This CDR3 is CASSYRRGSAGELFF. The CDR3, as DNA: TGTGCCAGCAGTTATCGCAGGGGCTCGGCCGGGGAGCTGTTTTTT.

The sample holds a few counts of this clone. The J gene is TRBJ2-4, the V gene TRBV19; 7 nucleotides match TRBD1. The trim removed 6 bases at V and 2 bases at J, leaving 10 bases unmatched. Germline V gene data show CDR1 as LNHDA and CDR2 as SQIVND (reference sequence). This CDR3 is built from 16 residues. The CDR3 is CASSPGTVFPKNIQYF. The CDR3 DNA follows: TGTGCCAGTAGCCCTGGGACAGTGTTCCCCAAAAACATTCAGTACTTC. The entire variable domain, with the rest obtained from reference TRBV19 and TRBJ2-4, is as follows: DGGITQSPKYLFRKEGQNVTLSCEQNLNHDAMYWYRQDPGQGLRLIYYSQIVNDFQKGDIAEGYSVSREKKESFPLTVTSAQKNPTAFYLCASSPGTVFPKNIQYFGAGTRLSVL.

V is TRBV5-4 and J is TRBJ2-7, with D perhaps matching TRBD1 (7 bases). Germline V gene lookup returns CDR1 SGHNT and CDR2 YYREEE (reference sequence). The CDR3 spans 15 residues. Trimming took off 3 bases at V and 1 base at J, with 14 bases between the two ends. DNA of the CDR3: TGTGCCAGCAGCTGGGGGGACAGCCGATCCTACGAGCAGTACTTC. It is translated as CASSWGDSRSYEQYF.

The chain's CDR3 is CASSHSRQKNTGELFF. The CDR3 region has the DNA TGTGCCAGCAGTCACTCCCGACAGAAGAACACCGGGGAGCTGTTTTTT. The V and J genes are TRBV2 and TRBJ2-2, with D tentatively TRBD1 (5 bases). Germline CDR1 is SNHLY and CDR2 is FYNNEI. The CDR3 length is 16 residues. V was clipped by 5 bases and J by 1 base, with 14 bases between them. Using reference TRBV2 and TRBJ2-2 for the parts outside the CDR3, the full variable domain is EPEVTQTPSHQVTQMGQEVILRCVPISNHLYFYWYRQILGQKVEFLVSFYNNEISEKSEIFDDQFSVERPDGSNFTLKIRSTKLEDSAMYFCASSHSRQKNTGELFFGEGSRLTVL.

This chain connects TRBV5-4 to TRBJ2-2, with 8 bases that match TRBD1. There are 14 residues in the CDR3. Germline trimming cut 1 base from V and 8 bases from J; bases unmatched to any gene: 4. CDR1 is SGHNT and CDR2 is YYREEE in the germline V gene (reference sequence). This chain's CDR3 is CASSLQGAGGELFF. Written as DNA, the CDR3 is TGTGCCAGCAGCTTGCAGGGGGCGGGTGGGGAGCTGTTTTTT.

The chain joins TRBV15 to TRBJ2-7; TRBD1 agrees at 8 bases. Looked up from germline, CDR1 is LNHNV and CDR2 is YYDKDF (reference sequence). J gave up 2 bases and V 0 bases, and 0 bases lay outside the gene matches. The CDR3 consists of 14 residues. The CDR3 bases are TGTGCCACCAGCAGAGAGGGACAGGCCTACGAGCAGTACTTC. Amino acid sequence: CATSREGQAYEQYF.

V is TRBV27 and J is TRBJ2-5, with 9 bases aligning to TRBD1. This CDR3 spans 17 amino acids. Germline V gives CDR1 MNHEY, CDR2 SMNVEV (reference sequence). Unmatched junction bases numbered 14, after V lost 4 bases and J lost 5 bases. The DNA for the CDR3 is TGTGCCAGCAGTTCCGCCCGGGGATCGACAGGGGGGGAGACCCAGTACTTC. Its translation is CASSSARGSTGGETQYF.

The chain uses TRBV9 and TRBJ2-5; D is perhaps TRBD1 (6 bases). Germline loops: CDR1 SGDLS, CDR2 YYNGEE. V lost 1 base and J 4 bases, leaving 17 bases between the germline ends. The CDR3 covers 16 residues. For the CDR3, the DNA is TGTGCCAGCAGCGTATTGGTAGGGGGAACGAGAGAGACCCAGTACTTC. It yields the protein CASSVLVGGTRETQYF.

The J gene is TRBJ1-6, the V gene TRBV7-6; tentative D call: TRBD1 (6 bases). Germline loops: CDR1 SGHVS, CDR2 FNYEAQ. Trimming removed 2 bases from V and 8 bases from J, with 7 bases in between. The CDR3 is 13 amino acids. The CDR3 here is CASSLKGDSPLHF. For the CDR3, the DNA is TGTGCCAGCAGCTTAAAGGGGGATTCACCCCTCCACTTT.